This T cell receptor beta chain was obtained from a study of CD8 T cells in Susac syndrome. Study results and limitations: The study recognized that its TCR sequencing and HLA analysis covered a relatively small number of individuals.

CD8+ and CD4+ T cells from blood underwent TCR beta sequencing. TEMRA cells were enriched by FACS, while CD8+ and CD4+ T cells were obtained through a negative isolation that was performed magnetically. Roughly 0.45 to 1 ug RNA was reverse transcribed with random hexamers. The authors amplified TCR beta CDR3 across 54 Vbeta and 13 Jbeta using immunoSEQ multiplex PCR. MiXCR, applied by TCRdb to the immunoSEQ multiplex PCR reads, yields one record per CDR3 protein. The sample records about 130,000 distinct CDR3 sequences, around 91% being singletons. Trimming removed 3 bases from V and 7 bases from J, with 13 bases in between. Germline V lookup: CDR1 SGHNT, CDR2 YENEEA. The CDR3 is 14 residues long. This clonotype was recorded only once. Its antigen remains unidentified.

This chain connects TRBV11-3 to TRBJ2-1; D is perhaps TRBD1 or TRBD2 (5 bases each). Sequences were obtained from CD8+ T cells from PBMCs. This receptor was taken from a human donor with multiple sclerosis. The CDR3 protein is CASSFGTTSNEQFF. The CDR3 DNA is TGTGCCAGCAGCTTTGGGACCACTTCGAATGAGCAGTTCTTC.